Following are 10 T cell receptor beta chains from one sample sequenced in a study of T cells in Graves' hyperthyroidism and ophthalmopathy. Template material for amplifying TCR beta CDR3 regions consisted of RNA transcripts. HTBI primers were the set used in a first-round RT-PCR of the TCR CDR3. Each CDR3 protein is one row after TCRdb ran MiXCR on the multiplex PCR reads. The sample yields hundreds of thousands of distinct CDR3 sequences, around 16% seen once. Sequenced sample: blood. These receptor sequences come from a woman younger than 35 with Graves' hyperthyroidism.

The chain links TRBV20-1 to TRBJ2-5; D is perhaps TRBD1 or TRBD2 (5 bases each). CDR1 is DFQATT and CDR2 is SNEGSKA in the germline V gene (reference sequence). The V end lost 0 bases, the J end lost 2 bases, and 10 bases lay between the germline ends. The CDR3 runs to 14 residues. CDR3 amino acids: CSARDEGYQETQYF. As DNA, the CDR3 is TGCAGTGCTAGAGATGAGGGGTATCAAGAGACCCAGTACTTC.

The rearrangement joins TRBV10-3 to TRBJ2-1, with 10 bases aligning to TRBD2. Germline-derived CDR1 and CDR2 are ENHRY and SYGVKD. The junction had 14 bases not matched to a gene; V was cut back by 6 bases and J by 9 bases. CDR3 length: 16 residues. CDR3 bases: TGTGCCATCAGCCCCCGGTTGAGCGGGGGGGCTGGTGAGCAGTTCTTC. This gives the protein CAISPRLSGGAGEQFF.

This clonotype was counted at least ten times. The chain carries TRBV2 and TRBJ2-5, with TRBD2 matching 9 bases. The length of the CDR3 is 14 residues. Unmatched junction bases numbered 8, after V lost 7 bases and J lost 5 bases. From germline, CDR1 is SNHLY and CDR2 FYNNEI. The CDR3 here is CASTIAGVIETQYF. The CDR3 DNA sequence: TGTGCCAGCACCATAGCGGGAGTAATCGAGACCCAGTACTTC. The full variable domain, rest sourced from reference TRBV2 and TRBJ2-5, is EPEVTQTPSHQVTQMGQEVILRCVPISNHLYFYWYRQILGQKVEFLVSFYNNEISEKSEIFDDQFSVERPDGSNFTLKIRSTKLEDSAMYFCASTIAGVIETQYFGPGTRLLVL.

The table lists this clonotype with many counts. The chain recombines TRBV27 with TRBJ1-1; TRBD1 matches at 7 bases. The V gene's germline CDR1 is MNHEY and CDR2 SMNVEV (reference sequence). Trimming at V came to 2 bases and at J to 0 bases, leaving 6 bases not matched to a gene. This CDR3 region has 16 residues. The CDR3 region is CASSLERGLLNTEAFF. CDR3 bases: TGTGCCAGCAGTTTAGAGAGGGGGCTCCTGAACACTGAAGCTTTCTTT.

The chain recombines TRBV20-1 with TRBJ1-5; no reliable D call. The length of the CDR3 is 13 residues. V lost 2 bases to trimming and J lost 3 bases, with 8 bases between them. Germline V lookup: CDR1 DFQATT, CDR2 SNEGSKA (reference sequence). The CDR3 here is CSARTGVNQPQHF. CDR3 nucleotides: TGCAGTGCTAGAACGGGTGTCAATCAGCCCCAGCATTTT.

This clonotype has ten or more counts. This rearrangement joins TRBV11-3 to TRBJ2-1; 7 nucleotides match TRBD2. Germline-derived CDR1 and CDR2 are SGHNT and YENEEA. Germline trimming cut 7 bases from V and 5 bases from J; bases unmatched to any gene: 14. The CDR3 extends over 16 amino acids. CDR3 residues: CASNPWGGGSDNEQFF. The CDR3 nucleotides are TGTGCCAGCAACCCTTGGGGGGGGGGATCAGACAATGAGCAGTTCTTC. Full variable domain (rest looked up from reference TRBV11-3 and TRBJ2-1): EAGVVQSPRYKIIEKKQPVAFWCNPISGHNTLYWYLQNLGQGPELLIRYENEEAVDDSQLPKDRFSAERLKGVDSTLKIQPAELGDSAVYLCASNPWGGGSDNEQFFGPGTRLTVL.

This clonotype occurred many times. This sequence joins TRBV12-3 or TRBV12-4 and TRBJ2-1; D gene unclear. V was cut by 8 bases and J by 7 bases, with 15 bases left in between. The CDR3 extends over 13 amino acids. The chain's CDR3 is CASVRRAKNEQFF. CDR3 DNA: TGTGCCAGCGTCAGACGGGCCAAAAATGAGCAGTTCTTC.

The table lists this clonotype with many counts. The CDR3 DNA is TGCGCCAGCAGCGAGAGCCCTACTAGCGGGAGAGGTTTCGCCGGGGAGCTGTTTTTT. It translates to CASSESPTSGRGFAGELFF. The chain links TRBV5-1 to TRBJ2-2, with TRBD2 identical over 11 bases. V was pared by 4 bases and J by 6 bases, with 17 bases of the junction left unmatched. Germline values: CDR1 SGHRS, CDR2 YFSETQ. The CDR3 loop spans 19 amino acids.

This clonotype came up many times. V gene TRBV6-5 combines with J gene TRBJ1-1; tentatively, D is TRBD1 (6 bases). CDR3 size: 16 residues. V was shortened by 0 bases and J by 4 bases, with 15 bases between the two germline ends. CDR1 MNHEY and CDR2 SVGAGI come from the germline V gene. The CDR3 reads CASSYSLTGLGTEAFF. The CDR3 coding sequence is TGTGCCAGCAGTTACTCACTAACAGGGCTAGGCACTGAAGCTTTCTTT.

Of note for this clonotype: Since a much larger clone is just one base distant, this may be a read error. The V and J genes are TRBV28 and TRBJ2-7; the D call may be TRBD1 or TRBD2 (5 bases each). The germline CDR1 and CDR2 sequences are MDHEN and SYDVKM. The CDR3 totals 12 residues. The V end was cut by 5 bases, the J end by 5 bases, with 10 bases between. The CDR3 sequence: CASSGGFHEQYF. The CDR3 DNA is TGTGCCAGCAGTGGGGGTTTCCACGAGCAGTACTTC. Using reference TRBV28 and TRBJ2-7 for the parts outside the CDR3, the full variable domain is DVKVTQSSRYLVKRTGEKVFLECVQDMDHENMFWYRQDPGLGLRLIYFSYDVKMKEKGDIPEGYSVSREKKERFSLILESASTNQTSMYLCASSGGFHEQYFGPGTRLTVT.